This T cell receptor (beta chain) was recovered during a study of early stage breast cancer tumors. On the study more broadly: Among roughly twelve ER+/PR+/HER2- tumors, eight were ductal, four lobular.

General study points: In about 90% of the 16 patients, blood comparison separated tumor from normal breast. Tumors had around 2.5-fold higher T cell density than normal breast. Functional markers like CD4, CD8 and FOXP3 were missed in bulk sequencing.

Germline V gives CDR1 SGHDN, CDR2 FVKESK. The CDR3 sequence is 12 residues long. V was shortened by 1 base and J by 6 bases, with 4 bases between the two germline ends. This clone was counted between two and nine times. Its target is not known. Assay: immunoSEQ multiplex PCR; the TCRdb copy retains only in-frame clones and omits some. The sample lists about 69,000 clones, less than 90% occurring once. The chain has TRBV14 and TRBJ1-5; the D is unclear. The sequencing sample was made of blood. This clonotype originated in a person in their 40s with breast cancer. Here the CDR3 reads CASSQGGQPQHF. CDR3 nucleotides: TGTGCCAGCAGCCAAGGAGGTCAGCCCCAGCATTTT.